The present entry profiles one T cell receptor (beta chain) with its context. There is no known antigen for this receptor. No base quality information exists; no much larger clone differs at one position. Clipping removes 3 bases from V and 1 base from J, with 2 as the unmatched junction base count. The CDR3 goes from the cysteine to the phenylalanine over 15 residues. The entry retains the CDR3 DNA only, 45 bases that are in frame from base 1. The germline V gene encodes CDR1 SEHNR and CDR2 FQNEAQ (reference sequence). The sample is drawn from a study of post-analysis software for immune sequencing data (dated by TCRdb to between 2014 and 2016). In the study overall: Disease courses on record covered relapsing-remitting, secondary progressive and progressive-relapsing multiple sclerosis, though some patients had no subtype annotation. The patient repertoires were set against roughly eleven previously published healthy control repertoires from donors whose ages ranged from 6 to 25 years. A subset of samples was prepared in parallel using single-end sample barcoding, then pooled and co-amplified after Illumina adapter ligation. Results and caveats for the whole study, not just this receptor: The multiple sclerosis patient group was slightly younger than the control group. Normalized Chao1 diversity was significantly lower in multiple sclerosis patients than controls, suggesting substantial peripheral T-cell clonal expansion. Direct clustering with F measure revealed strong co-clustering of samples prepared in the same batch, which led to a batch-effect correction. Significantly higher frequencies in patients than in controls were found for a few TRBV segments, including TRBV5-6, TRBV5-1 and TRBV20-1.

The library was made by PCR. Sequenced using an Illumina HiSeq 2500. To reduce PCR and sequencing biases, unique molecular identifiers were built into the TCR beta cDNA libraries. Every 1 to 10 million input T cells yielded 500,000 or so cDNA molecules, meaning each molecule approximated one T cell. The patient libraries were prepared and sequenced using the same protocol as the earlier healthy control dataset. Samples belonging to the same batch were prepared together, multiplexed and sequenced on a shared HiSeq lane. In the source study's methods: Raw barcoded reads were processed with MIGEC, and single-read molecular identifier groups were discarded before consensus assembly and CDR3 extraction. Clonotype tables were post-analysed with VDJtools, normalizing diversity by down-sampling all datasets to the smallest sample size. In repertoire overlap clustering, CDR3 amino acid sequences, but not nucleotide sequences, were matched to correct batch-related cross-sample contamination. The public reads were reprocessed in TCRdb via fastp at Q25 and MiXCR, keeping in-frame beta chains. Identical CDR3 protein sequences are pooled into one entry, listed with their most common genes and DNA. The V and J calls shown here were made by TCRdb, not taken from the authors' results. The sample table lists about 560,000 distinct CDR3 sequences, around 40% of them with a count of one. The top ten hold around 1.7% of the sample.

TCR beta repertoires were profiled from peripheral blood of under 15 young patients with multiple sclerosis to demonstrate the VDJtools post-analysis software. The multiple sclerosis patients were children and adolescents ranging in age from about 6 to 17 years. Recombination connected TRBV7-9 to TRBJ2-7; 11 central nucleotides agree with TRBD2. The receptor's source is a girl between 5 and 17 years old with multiple sclerosis. The sample comprised blood. The bases read TGTGCCAGCAGCTTTCGACTAGCGGGGTCCTACGAGCAGTACTTC. This yields the protein CASSFRLAGSYEQYF. Where the CDR3 stops, the reference TRBV7-9 and TRBJ2-7 genes take over; the full variable domain is DTGVSQNPRHKITKRGQNVTFRCDPISEHNRLYWYRQTLGQGPEFLTYFQNEAQLEKSRLLSDRFSAERPKGSFSTLEIQRTEQGDSAMYLCASSFRLAGSYEQYFGPGTRLTVT.